This TCR beta chain derives from a study of PD-L1 blockade in urothelial cancer. Study overall: About nine tenths of the roughly 30 patients comprised males who had bladder-origin urothelial cancer. Blood analysis was done at 3 weeks (second dose) and 6 weeks after treatment began. When blood samples were assessed, the median T cell count was about 130,000.

Time point defined: peripheral blood 6 weeks after treatment start. Clones were sequenced by immunoSEQ multiplex PCR, and TCRdb holds only the in-frame ones, with some missing. The table shows around 110,000 clones, with around nine tenths occurring only once. Deletions cut 3 bases from V and 2 bases from J, with 5 bases between. Germline values: CDR1 SGHNT, CDR2 YYREEE (reference sequence). This CDR3 is 13 amino acids long. The sequences come from PBMCs, collected around atezolizumab (anti-PD-L1) treatment. The chain links TRBV5-4 to TRBJ1-4; D call uncertain. The source of this sequence is a man aged 55 to 70 with urothelial cancer. CDR3 in amino acids: CASSSQTNEKLFF. The CDR3 nucleotides are TGTGCCAGCAGCTCCCAGACTAATGAAAAACTGTTTTTT. Full variable domain (missing parts from reference TRBV5-4 and TRBJ1-4): ETGVTQSPTHLIKTRGQQVTLRCSSQSGHNTVSWYQQALGQGPQFIFQYYREEENGRGNFPPRFSGLQFPNYSSELNVNALELDDSALYLCASSSQTNEKLFFGSGTQLSVL.